This T cell receptor (beta chain) was identified during a study of blood T cells in healthy people across ages. Findings of the study overall: Across samples, TCR beta diversity tracked strongly with naive T cell percentage.

A sample-barcoded 5' primer and a J-beta primer mix were used in a second PCR of roughly 6 to 11 cycles. Each CDR3 protein is one row after TCRdb ran MiXCR on the 5' RACE reads. The table includes 700,000 or so distinct CDR3 sequences, approximately 40% detected once. Concerning this clonotype: Its antigen is not known.

Each of the donors had ten milliliters of peripheral blood drawn into EDTA-treated Vacutainer tubes. Each sample gave at least 6.5 million isolated PBMCs. V was clipped by 5 bases and J by 5 bases; unmatched bases: 10. The germline V gene encodes CDR1 SGHTA and CDR2 FQGNSA. The CDR3 has 15 residues. The chain employs TRBV7-2 and TRBJ1-2, with TRBD1 matching 8 bases. The source is a man older than 75 in good health. The sample consisted of blood. Here the CDR3 DNA reads TGTGCCAGCAGCCCCCGGACAGGGCTATCATATGGCTACACCTTC. Protein sequence: CASSPRTGLSYGYTF.